This TCR beta chain originates from a study of CD8 T cells in ankylosing spondylitis. Each CDR3 protein gets one entry after TCRdb re-called the 5' RACE reads with MiXCR. The sample has 300,000 to 400,000 distinct CDR3 sequences, 20% seen once. In germline, CDR1 is SEHNR, CDR2 FQNEAQ (reference sequence). This CDR3 has 15 amino acids. The ends were cut back, 0 bases at V and 2 bases at J, with 7 bases in the middle. The table lists this clonotype with a few counts. Its antigen is as yet unknown. Whole-study results and caveats: Past research had described some motif variants in reactive arthritis synovial fluid and blood. Matched ankylosing spondylitis synovial fluid reportedly showed significant enrichment of disease-linked clones. Under 10 highly homologous variants formed a TCR beta motif that appeared characteristic of ankylosing spondylitis blood.

The receptor's source is a male donor with ankylosing spondylitis or in good health (not recorded which). The chain joins TRBV7-9 to TRBJ1-4, with D possibly TRBD1 on 6 matching bases. Sequenced input: blood, either unsorted or a sorted T cell fraction (not recorded which). The CDR3 loop reads CASSLAGGTNEKLFF. The CDR3 DNA is TGTGCCAGCAGCTTAGCCGGGGGCACTAATGAAAAACTGTTTTTT.